Here is one T cell receptor beta chain with its context. The antigen is unknown. This sample is part of a study of post-analysis software for immune sequencing data. Turning to the study itself: Patients with relapsing-remitting, secondary progressive and progressive-relapsing multiple sclerosis courses were all represented. General study results and limits: Samples from one preparation batch, clustered by F measure, grouped strongly together. Included in a set of 5 or 6 TRBV segments more frequent in patients than controls were TRBV5-6, TRBV5-1 and TRBV20-1. Comparison with controls showed significantly lower normalized Chao1 diversity in multiple sclerosis patients.

CDR1 and CDR2 (germline): ENHRY, SYGVKD. The CDR3 extends over 17 amino acids. Trimming at V came to 4 bases and at J to 6 bases, leaving 11 bases not matched to a gene. Unique molecular identifiers featured in each of the TCR beta cDNA libraries. TCRdb redid the calling of the PCR reads with MiXCR, one entry per CDR3 protein. The sample yields a few hundred thousand distinct CDR3 sequences, less than 45% seen once. This receptor was obtained from a girl under 18 with multiple sclerosis. The V gene is TRBV10-3, the J gene TRBJ2-1; 11 bases agree with TRBD2. Material for sequencing was blood. The CDR3 spells CAISGKLAGGPTNEQFF. CDR3 coding DNA: TGTGCCATCAGTGGGAAATTAGCGGGAGGGCCAACCAATGAGCAGTTCTTC.